This T cell receptor beta chain derives from a study of control samples from healthy donors and cancer patients. The CDR3 loop spans 15 amino acids. V trimming: 3 bases; J trimming: 8 bases; junction bases outside the gene matches: 11. Germline CDR1 is SGDLS and CDR2 is YYNGEE. Sequencing was performed with immunoSEQ multiplex PCR; in TCRdb, only in-frame clones are kept and a portion is missing. The data show about 180,000 clones, more than 90% seen once. Sequences were obtained from blood. The clonotype was recovered from a young man in good health. The chain uses TRBV9 and TRBJ2-3; 8 nucleotides align to TRBD2. The chain's CDR3 is CASSDYSGGEGTQYF. As DNA, the CDR3 is TGTGCCAGCAGCGATTATTCCGGGGGGGAAGGTACGCAGTATTTT. Combining the CDR3 with reference TRBV9 and TRBJ2-3 gives the whole variable domain DSGVTQTPKHLITATGQRVTLRCSPRSGDLSVYWYQQSLDQGLQFLIQYYNGEERAKGNILERFSAQQFPDLHSELNLSSLELGDSALYFCASSDYSGGEGTQYFGPGTRLTVL.